This TCR beta chain is from a study of blood T cell repertoires in COVID-19. Study-wide background: PBMCs, B-cell-depleted T cells, or T cells provided the cDNA or gDNA that made up the material.

Germline CDR1 and CDR2: SGHTA and FQGNSA. The germline V and J ends were trimmed by 4 bases and 4 bases, with 13 bases remaining between them. The CDR3 has 14 residues. This clone was seen just once. Method: immunoSEQ multiplex PCR; TCRdb's copy keeps in-frame clones and lacks some. The sample shows a few hundred thousand clones, roughly 88% of them seen only once. The J gene is TRBJ1-1, the V gene TRBV7-2, with D perhaps TRBD1 (6 bases). The receptor's source is an elderly man with acute or convalescent COVID-19. The sample consisted of peripheral blood. The CDR3 DNA sequence: TGTGCCAGCAGCTCCAGGGGTCGGGGCACTGAAGCTTTCTTT. Its protein product is CASSSRGRGTEAFF.